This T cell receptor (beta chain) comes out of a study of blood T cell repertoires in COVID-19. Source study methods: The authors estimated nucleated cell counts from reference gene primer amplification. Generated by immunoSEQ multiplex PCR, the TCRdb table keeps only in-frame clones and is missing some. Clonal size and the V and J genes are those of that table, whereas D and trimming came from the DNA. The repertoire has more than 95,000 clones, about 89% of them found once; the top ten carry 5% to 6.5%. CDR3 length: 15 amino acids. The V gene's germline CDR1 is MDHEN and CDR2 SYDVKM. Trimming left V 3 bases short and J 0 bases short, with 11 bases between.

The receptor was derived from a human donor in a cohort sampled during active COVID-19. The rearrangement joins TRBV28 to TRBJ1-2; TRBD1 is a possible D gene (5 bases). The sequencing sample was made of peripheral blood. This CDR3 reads CASSFGGKSNYGYTF. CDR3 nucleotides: TGTGCCAGCAGTTTTGGGGGGAAGTCTAACTATGGCTACACCTTC.